These 9 T cell receptor beta chains were sequenced from one sample in a study of blood T cells in healthy people across ages. Using a J-beta primer mix together with a sample-barcoded 5' primer, a second PCR was run for 7 to 11 cycles. TCRdb reanalysed the 5' RACE reads using MiXCR and keeps one entry per CDR3 protein. Altogether 1.5 million to 2 million distinct CDR3 sequences are present, 28% being singletons, with the ten largest covering less than 9.5%. Material for sequencing was blood. These receptors were collected from a young woman in good health.

This clonotype appeared a few times. This CDR3 reads CGTRRGENYGYTF. CDR3 sequence (DNA): TGTGGCACTCGTAGGGGGGAGAACTATGGCTACACCTTC. V and J are TRBV28 and TRBJ1-2; perhaps TRBD1 as D (6 bases). Germline loops: CDR1 MDHEN, CDR2 SYDVKM. The CDR3 is 13 residues long.

The V gene is TRBV28, the J gene TRBJ2-3; 7 bases match TRBD2. Germline trimming cut 6 bases from V and 4 bases from J; bases unmatched to any gene: 16. There are 17 residues in the CDR3. Germline-derived CDR1 and CDR2 are MDHEN and SYDVKM. The CDR3 DNA follows: TGTGCCAGCAGGGGAGGTAGCGGGCCATACTTCCCAGATACGCAGTATTTT. Protein: CASRGGSGPYFPDTQYF.

The chain uses TRBV3-1 and TRBJ2-5; a weak D match, TRBD1 (5 bases). Germline values: CDR1 LGHDT, CDR2 YNNKEL (reference sequence). CDR3 length: 14 residues. V lost 3 bases, J lost 5 bases, and 13 bases lay in between. The CDR3 spells CASSHPGLGETQYF. CDR3 coding DNA: TGTGCCAGCAGCCACCCAGGGTTAGGCGAGACCCAGTACTTC.

The chain links TRBV6-2 or TRBV6-3 to TRBJ1-2; the D is unclear. The CDR3 has 14 residues. Between the trimmed V and J ends, which lost 4 bases and 0 bases, there was a span of 9 bases. From germline, CDR1 is MNHEY and CDR2 SVGEGT. The CDR3 nucleotides are TGTGCCAGCAGTTGGCACAGAGCTAACTATGGCTACACCTTC. Protein: CASSWHRANYGYTF.

In DNA, the CDR3 is TGTGCCGGAAGGGACAGGGCGTACCAAGAGACCCAGTACTTC. Translation gives CAGRDRAYQETQYF. This sequence joins TRBV2 and TRBJ2-5; 9 nucleotides agree with TRBD1. CDR3 length: 14 residues. From germline, CDR1 is SNHLY and CDR2 FYNNEI. Trimming took 11 bases from V and 0 from J; bases not matched to a gene: 7.

The chain joins TRBV2 to TRBJ2-7; possibly TRBD2 for D (5 bases). The CDR3 is 15 residues long. The germline gives CDR1 SNHLY, CDR2 FYNNEI. V lost 3 bases, J lost 3 bases, and 15 bases lay in between. CDR3 residues: CASSEGSGLDYEQYF. CDR3 DNA: TGTGCCAGCAGTGAGGGCTCGGGGTTGGACTACGAGCAGTACTTC.

The genes are TRBV5-1 and TRBJ1-2, with D possibly TRBD1 on 5 matching bases. Looked up from germline, CDR1 is SGHRS and CDR2 is YFSETQ. Trimming stripped 2 bases from V and 5 bases from J, with 19 bases between. The CDR3 totals 16 residues. CDR3 sequence: CASSFPGLRGAYGYTF. CDR3 nucleotide sequence: TGCGCCAGCAGCTTCCCTGGGTTGAGGGGCGCTTATGGCTACACCTTC.

V usage is TRBV29-1 and J usage is TRBJ2-5; 8 bases line up with TRBD1. Germline values: CDR1 SQVTM, CDR2 ANQGSEA. The CDR3 is made up of 13 amino acids. After removal of 7 bases from V and 4 bases from J, the junction contained 8 bases not matched to a gene. The CDR3 nucleotides read TGCAGCGCCCAGGGGGCAGCGGGAGAGACCCAGTACTTC. Its translation: CSAQGAAGETQYF.

In this sample, this clonotype turned up many times. This chain joins TRBV29-1 and TRBJ2-7; TRBD1 agrees at 8 bases. The V gene's germline CDR1 is SQVTM and CDR2 ANQGSEA. CDR3 size: 12 residues. With 6 bases clipped from V and 2 bases from J, the junction kept 3 bases outside the gene matches. The CDR3 spells CSVTGGTYEQYF. The CDR3 DNA sequence: TGCAGCGTAACAGGGGGGACCTACGAGCAGTACTTC.